This entry features one T cell receptor beta chain sequence. The data were taken from a study of PD-1 blockade in classical Hodgkin lymphoma. Sequencing used immunoSEQ multiplex PCR; TCRdb keeps in-frame clones, though not all of them. The profile shows approximately 6,900 clones, approximately 86% of them singletons. The patients all showed relapse after autologous stem cell transplantation, while their brentuximab vedotin exposure varied. The TCR sequence derives from a human donor with classical Hodgkin lymphoma. Specimen: peripheral blood mononuclear cells (PBMCs), collected before the second cycle of nivolumab.

The CDR3 bases are TGTGCCATCAGCCGGGACATCTATCAGCCCCAGCATTTT. Translated, it gives CAISRDIYQPQHF. The rearrangement links TRBV10-3 to TRBJ1-5, with D perhaps TRBD1 (6 bases). Germline V gives CDR1 ENHRY, CDR2 SYGVKD. Trimming cost V 6 bases and J 5 bases, with 11 bases left between them. The CDR3 runs 13 residues.